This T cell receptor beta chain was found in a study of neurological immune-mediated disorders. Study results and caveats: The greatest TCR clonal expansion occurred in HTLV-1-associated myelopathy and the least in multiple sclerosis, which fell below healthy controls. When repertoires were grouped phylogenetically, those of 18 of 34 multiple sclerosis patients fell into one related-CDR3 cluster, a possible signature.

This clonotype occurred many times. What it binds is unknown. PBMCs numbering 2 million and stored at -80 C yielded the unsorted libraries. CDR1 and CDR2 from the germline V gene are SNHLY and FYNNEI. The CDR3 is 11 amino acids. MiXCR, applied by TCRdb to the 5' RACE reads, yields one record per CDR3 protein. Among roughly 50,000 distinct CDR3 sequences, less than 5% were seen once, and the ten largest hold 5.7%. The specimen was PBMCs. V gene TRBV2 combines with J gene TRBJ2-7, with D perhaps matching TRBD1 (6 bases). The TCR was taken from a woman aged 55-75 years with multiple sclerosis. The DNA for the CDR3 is TGTCTCCAGGGGCTCGCCACCGAGCAGTACTTC. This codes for CLQGLATEQYF.